The 8 T cell receptor beta chains below were found in one sample sequenced in a study of blood T cell repertoires in COVID-19 (dated by TCRdb to 2018 to 2020). Libraries were built with the immunoSEQ multiplex PCR assay. Held by TCRdb, this immuneACCESS table contains in-frame sequences only and omits some clones. Under half of the omission traces to an unresolved V gene where checked; the cause of the rest is unknown. The sample data list about 440,000 clones, and around 89% of these were observed just once. Jointly, the top ten make up 4% to 4.5% of the sample. Source material: peripheral blood. The receptors come from a woman aged 30 to 39 with acute or convalescent COVID-19.

This chain links TRBV30 with TRBJ2-3; 10 nucleotides match TRBD2. CDR1 is GTSNPN, CDR2 SVGIG, per germline (reference sequence). The CDR3 is made up of 17 amino acids. The V gene end was trimmed by 4 bases and the J gene end by 3 bases; junction bases not matched to a gene: 13. The DNA for the CDR3 is TGTGCCTGGACCCCCGCCCTAGCGGGGGCCTTGACAGATACGCAGTATTTT. This codes for CAWTPALAGALTDTQYF.

With respect to this clone: Because the CDR3's place on the DNA is in doubt, the DNA is left out and the CDR3 is given as listed by TCRdb. The rearrangement uses TRBV24-1 and TRBJ1-1. CDR1 and CDR2 (germline): KGHDR, SFDVKD. A total of 17 residues make up the CDR3, ends included. The CDR3 region is CATSVPGWEFKNTEAFF.

V and J are TRBV5-6 and TRBJ1-5; TRBD1 matches 7 bases. V was clipped by 0 bases and J by 5 bases; unmatched bases: 2. This CDR3 has 14 residues. Germline CDR1 and CDR2: SGHDT and YYEEEE. The CDR3 DNA sequence: TGTGCCAGCAGCTTGGGACAGGGTCATCAGCCCCAGCATTTT. It is translated as CASSLGQGHQPQHF. The variable domain in full, with the rest retrieved from reference TRBV5-6 and TRBJ1-5, is DAGVTQSPTHLIKTRGQQVTLRCSPKSGHDTVSWYQQALGQGPQFIFQYYEEEERQRGNFPDRFSGHQFPNYSSELNVNALLLGDSALYLCASSLGQGHQPQHFGDGTRLSIL.

V is TRBV6-1 and J is TRBJ1-6, with D possibly being TRBD1 (6 bases). The CDR3 has 19 residues. The V end was cut by 0 bases, the J end by 0 bases, with 15 bases between. Per the germline V gene, CDR1 is MNHNS and CDR2 is SASEGT. The CDR3 bases are TGTGCCAGCAGTGAAGCGCGGTCCCAGGGGAGCTCCTATAATTCACCCCTCCACTTT. Translating gives CASSEARSQGSSYNSPLHF.

This clone was detected a few times. The gene calls are TRBV15 and TRBJ1-5; 7 nucleotides match TRBD1. The germline V gene encodes CDR1 LNHNV and CDR2 YYDKDF (reference sequence). The J segment lost 1 base and the V segment lost 0 bases, leaving 3 bases of the junction unmatched. CDR3 length: 16 amino acids. CDR3 protein: CATSRDPRGSNQPQHF. CDR3 sequence (DNA): TGTGCCACCAGCAGAGATCCCAGGGGGAGCAATCAGCCCCAGCATTTT.

The rearrangement joins TRBV7-9 to TRBJ1-2, with D possibly being TRBD1 (6 bases). Germline CDR1 reads SEHNR; CDR2 reads FQNEAQ (reference sequence). V gave up 10 bases and J gave up 6 bases, with 18 bases separating them. The CDR3 sequence is 13 residues long. CDR3 sequence reads: CATMALQGNGYTF. The CDR3 coding sequence is TGTGCCACCATGGCCCTTCAGGGGAATGGCTACACCTTC.

The sample holds a few counts of this clone. The chain couples TRBV27 to TRBJ2-1; 9 nucleotides agree with TRBD2. The CDR3 has 15 residues. Germline V gene lookup returns CDR1 MNHEY and CDR2 SMNVEV (reference sequence). After removal of 2 bases from V and 4 bases from J, the junction contained 3 bases not matched to a gene. CDR3 bases: TGTGCCAGCAGTTTAAGAGCGGGGGGATACAATGAGCAGTTCTTC. Its translation: CASSLRAGGYNEQFF.

The gene calls are TRBV20-1 and TRBJ2-1; perhaps TRBD2 as D (7 bases). The length of the CDR3 is 14 residues. The V end was cut by 3 bases, the J end by 3 bases, with 12 bases between. In germline, CDR1 is DFQATT, CDR2 SNEGSKA (reference sequence). CDR3 DNA: TGCAGTGCTAGTAGGGGGGGCAGCTACAATGAGCAGTTCTTC. Translation gives CSASRGGSYNEQFF.